Described below is a single T cell receptor beta chain sequence and its context. The target antigen is unknown. This sample stems from a study of beta chain features in type 1 diabetes. Points from the study as a whole: A moderate, significant TCRB CDR3 shortening appeared in type 1 diabetes across four CD4+ subsets. It was among patients, rather than healthy donors, that naive, central memory and Treg TCRB repertoires appeared more similar. High-TCR-expressing cells could be over-represented by cDNA sequencing.

Trimming at V came to 0 bases and at J to 3 bases, leaving 6 bases not matched to a gene. CDR1 is MRHNA, CDR2 SNTAGT, per germline. CDR3 size: 16 residues. Every single donor gave one heparinised blood draw, and these averaged around 0.12 L. The sequenced template was cDNA made from the entire isolated RNA. TCRdb keeps only in-frame clones here, not all; method: immunoSEQ multiplex PCR. This table has about 930,000 clones, 15% to 20% appearing once. Sequencing was done on a sample of naive CD4+ T cells from blood. The sequence was obtained from a woman under 30 in good health. The chain links TRBV6-4 to TRBJ2-3; 7 nucleotides agree with TRBD2. In DNA form, the CDR3 reads TGTGCCAGCAGTGACTCGTCGGTGGGGGGGACAGATACGCAGTATTTT. Encoded protein: CASSDSSVGGTDTQYF.